The clone carrying this T cell receptor beta chain was recorded at least ten times. Its antigen is as yet unknown. The record originates from a study of CD8 T cells in ankylosing spondylitis. Study-wide results and caveats: What seemed typical of ankylosing spondylitis blood was a TCR beta motif built from several highly homologous variants.

Molecular-barcoded quantitative 5'-RACE produced these TCR beta libraries. TCRdb re-analysed the 5' RACE reads in MiXCR, keeping a single row per CDR3 protein. The table lists roughly 490,000 distinct CDR3 sequences, roughly 5.3% of them singletons. Germline assignment: CDR1 SEHNR and CDR2 FQNEAQ (reference sequence). This CDR3 region has 15 residues. V shed 3 bases and J 4 bases; nucleotides not matched to a gene: 6. The sequence derives from a male donor with ankylosing spondylitis. The sequencing input was blood, either unsorted or a sorted T cell fraction (not recorded which). The chain couples TRBV7-9 to TRBJ2-3, with 8 nucleotides matching TRBD1. The CDR3 bases are TGTGCCAGCAGCTTTACAGGGGGAGGTGCAGATACGCAGTATTTT. Translation gives CASSFTGGGADTQYF. Together with reference TRBV7-9 and TRBJ2-3, the CDR3 gives the full variable domain: DTGVSQNPRHKITKRGQNVTFRCDPISEHNRLYWYRQTLGQGPEFLTYFQNEAQLEKSRLLSDRFSAERPKGSFSTLEIQRTEQGDSAMYLCASSFTGGGADTQYFGPGTRLTVL.